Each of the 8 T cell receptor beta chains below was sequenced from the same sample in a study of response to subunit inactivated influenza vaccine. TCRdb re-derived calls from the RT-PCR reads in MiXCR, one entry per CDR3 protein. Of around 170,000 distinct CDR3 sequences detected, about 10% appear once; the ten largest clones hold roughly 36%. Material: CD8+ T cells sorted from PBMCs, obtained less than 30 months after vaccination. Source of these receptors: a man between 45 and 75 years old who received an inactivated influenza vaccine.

For the CDR3, the DNA is TGTGCCAGCAGCTGGCCAGGAAACACCATATATTTT. It specifies CASSWPGNTIYF. V gene TRBV28 combines with J gene TRBJ1-3; D is uncertain. V was trimmed by 6 bases and J by 4 bases, leaving 7 bases between them. This CDR3 has 12 residues. Germline V gives CDR1 MDHEN, CDR2 SYDVKM.

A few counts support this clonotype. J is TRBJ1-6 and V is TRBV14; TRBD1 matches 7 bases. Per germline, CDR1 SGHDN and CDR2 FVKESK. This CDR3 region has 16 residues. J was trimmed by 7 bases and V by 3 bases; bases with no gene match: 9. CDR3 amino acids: CASSQAGQVRNSPLHF. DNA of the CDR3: TGTGCCAGCAGCCAGGCCGGACAGGTCCGAAATTCACCCCTCCACTTT.

CDR3 residues: CASSFQAGFSYEQYF. The DNA of the CDR3 is TGTGCCAGCAGTTTCCAGGCGGGCTTCTCCTACGAGCAGTACTTC. The genes are TRBV27 and TRBJ2-7, with D possibly matching TRBD2 (5 bases). Germline assignment: CDR1 MNHEY and CDR2 SMNVEV (reference sequence). The CDR3 runs to 15 residues. V lost 3 bases and J lost 0, with 12 bases in between.

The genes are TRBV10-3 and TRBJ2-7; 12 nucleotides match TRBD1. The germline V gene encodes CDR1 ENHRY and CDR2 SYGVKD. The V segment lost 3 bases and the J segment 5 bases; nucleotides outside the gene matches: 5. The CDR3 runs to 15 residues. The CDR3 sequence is CAISDPGTGGHEQYF. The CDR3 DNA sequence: TGTGCCATCAGTGATCCCGGGACAGGGGGCCACGAGCAGTACTTC.

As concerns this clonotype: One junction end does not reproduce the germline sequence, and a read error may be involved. The CDR3 protein is CASSPAASTDTQFF. CDR3 DNA: TGTGCCAGCTCACCCGCCGCGAGTACAGATACGCAGTTTTTT. The rearrangement joins TRBV18 to TRBJ2-3; D ambiguous. The CDR3 contains 14 residues. Germline V lookup: CDR1 KGHSH, CDR2 LQKENI.

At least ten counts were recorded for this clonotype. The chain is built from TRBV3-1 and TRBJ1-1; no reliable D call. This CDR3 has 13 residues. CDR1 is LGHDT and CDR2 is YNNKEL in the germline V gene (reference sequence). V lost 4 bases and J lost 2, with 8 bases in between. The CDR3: CASSPSFNTEAFF. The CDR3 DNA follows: TGTGCCAGCAGCCCCTCCTTTAACACTGAAGCTTTCTTT.

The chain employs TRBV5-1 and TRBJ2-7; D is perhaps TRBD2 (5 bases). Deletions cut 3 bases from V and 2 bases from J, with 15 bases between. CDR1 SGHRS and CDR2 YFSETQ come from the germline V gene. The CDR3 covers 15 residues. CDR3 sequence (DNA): TGCGCCAGCAGCTCCGCTGGAGGAAGGACCTACGAGCAGTACTTC. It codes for CASSSAGGRTYEQYF. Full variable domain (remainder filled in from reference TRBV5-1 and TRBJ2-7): KAGVTQTPRYLIKTRGQQVTLSCSPISGHRSVSWYQQTPGQGLQFLFEYFSETQRNKGNFPGRFSGRQFSNSRSEMNVSTLELGDSALYLCASSSAGGRTYEQYFGPGTRLTVT.

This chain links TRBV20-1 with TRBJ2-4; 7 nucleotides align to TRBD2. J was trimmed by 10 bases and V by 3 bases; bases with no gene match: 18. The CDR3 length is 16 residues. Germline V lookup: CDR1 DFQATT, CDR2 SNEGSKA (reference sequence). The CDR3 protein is CSASLARREVPPIQYF. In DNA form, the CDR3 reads TGCAGTGCTAGTCTCGCTCGCCGGGAGGTCCCCCCTATTCAGTACTTC.